The clone carrying this T cell receptor (beta chain) was counted many times. A TCRbeta library incorporating unique molecular identifiers was prepared. TCRdb processed the PCR reads anew with MiXCR; each CDR3 protein has one entry. The repertoire includes 600,000 to 800,000 distinct CDR3 sequences, under 15% of them detected once, and roughly 0.77% sits in the top ten. This sample is drawn from a study of T-cell reconstitution after alpha-beta-depleted transplantation in children. CDR3 length equals 15 residues. CDR1 and CDR2 (germline): SGHRS, YFSETQ. V dropped 0 bases and J dropped 0 bases, with 7 bases sitting between them.

The source of this sequence is a girl aged 2-15 years with congenital amegakaryocytic thrombocytopenia, due to receive a stem cell transplant. The source material was PBMCs, sampled before TCRalphabeta/CD19-depleted stem cell transplant. This chain connects TRBV5-1 to TRBJ2-1, with D perhaps TRBD2 (5 bases). CDR3 coding DNA: TGCGCCAGCAGCTTGGGAGCGGCCTCCTACAATGAGCAGTTCTTC. Its translation is CASSLGAASYNEQFF.